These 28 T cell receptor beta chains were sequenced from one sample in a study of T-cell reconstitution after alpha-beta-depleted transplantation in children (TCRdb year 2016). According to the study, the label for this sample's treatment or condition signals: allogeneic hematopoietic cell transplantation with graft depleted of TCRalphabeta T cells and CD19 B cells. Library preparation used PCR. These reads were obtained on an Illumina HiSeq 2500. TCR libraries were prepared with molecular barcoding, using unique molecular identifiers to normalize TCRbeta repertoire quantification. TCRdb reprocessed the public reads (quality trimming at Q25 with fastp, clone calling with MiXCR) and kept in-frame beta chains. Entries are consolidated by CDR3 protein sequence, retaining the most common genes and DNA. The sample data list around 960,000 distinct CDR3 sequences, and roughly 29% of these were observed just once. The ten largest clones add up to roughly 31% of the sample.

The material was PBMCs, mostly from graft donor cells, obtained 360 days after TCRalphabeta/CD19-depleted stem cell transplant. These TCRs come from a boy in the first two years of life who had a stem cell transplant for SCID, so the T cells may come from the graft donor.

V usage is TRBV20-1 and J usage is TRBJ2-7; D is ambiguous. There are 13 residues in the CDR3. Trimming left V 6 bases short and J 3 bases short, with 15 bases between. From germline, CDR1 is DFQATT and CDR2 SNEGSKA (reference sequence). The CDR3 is CSAYSHANYEQYF. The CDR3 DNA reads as TGCAGTGCCTATAGTCATGCGAACTACGAGCAGTACTTC.

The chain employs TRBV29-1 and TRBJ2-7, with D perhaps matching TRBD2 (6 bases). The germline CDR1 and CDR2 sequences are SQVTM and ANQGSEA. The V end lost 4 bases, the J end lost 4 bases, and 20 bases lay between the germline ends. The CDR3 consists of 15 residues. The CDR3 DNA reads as TGCAGCGTTGTTTCGGCTAGCGAAACCTCTTACGAGCAGTACTTC. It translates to CSVVSASETSYEQYF.

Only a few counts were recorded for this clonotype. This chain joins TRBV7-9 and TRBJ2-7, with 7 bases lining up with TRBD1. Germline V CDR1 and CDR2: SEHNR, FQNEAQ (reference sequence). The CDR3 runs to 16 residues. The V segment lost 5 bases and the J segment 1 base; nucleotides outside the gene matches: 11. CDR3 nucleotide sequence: TGTGCCAGCAGCCGCAATGTGGCAGGGGGTTCCTACGAGCAGTACTTC. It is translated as CASSRNVAGGSYEQYF.

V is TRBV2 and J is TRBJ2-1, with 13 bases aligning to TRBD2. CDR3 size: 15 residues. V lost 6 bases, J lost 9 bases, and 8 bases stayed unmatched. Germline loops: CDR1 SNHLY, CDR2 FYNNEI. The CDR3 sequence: CASSRTSGGVVEQFF. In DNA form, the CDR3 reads TGTGCCAGCAGCCGCACTAGCGGGGGGGTGGTTGAGCAGTTCTTC.

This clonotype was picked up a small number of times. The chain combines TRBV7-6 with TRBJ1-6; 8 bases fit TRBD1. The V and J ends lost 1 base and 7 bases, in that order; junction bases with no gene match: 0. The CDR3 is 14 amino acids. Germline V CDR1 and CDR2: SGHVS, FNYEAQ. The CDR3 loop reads CASSLGTGNSPLHF. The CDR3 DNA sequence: TGTGCCAGCAGCTTAGGGACAGGGAATTCACCCCTCCACTTT.

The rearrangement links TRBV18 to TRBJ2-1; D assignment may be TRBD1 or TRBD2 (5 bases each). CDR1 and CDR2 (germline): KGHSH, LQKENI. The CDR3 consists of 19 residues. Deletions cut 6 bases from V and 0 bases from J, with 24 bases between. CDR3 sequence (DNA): TGTGCCAGCTCCCCAATGGTGATTCTGGTGGGGGTCTCCTACAATGAGCAGTTCTTC. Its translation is CASSPMVILVGVSYNEQFF.

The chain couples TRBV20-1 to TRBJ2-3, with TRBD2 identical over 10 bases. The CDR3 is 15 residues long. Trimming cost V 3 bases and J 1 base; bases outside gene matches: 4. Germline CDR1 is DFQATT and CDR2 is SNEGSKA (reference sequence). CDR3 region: CSARAGTSGTDTQYF. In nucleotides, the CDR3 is TGCAGTGCTAGGGCCGGGACTAGCGGCACAGATACGCAGTATTTT.

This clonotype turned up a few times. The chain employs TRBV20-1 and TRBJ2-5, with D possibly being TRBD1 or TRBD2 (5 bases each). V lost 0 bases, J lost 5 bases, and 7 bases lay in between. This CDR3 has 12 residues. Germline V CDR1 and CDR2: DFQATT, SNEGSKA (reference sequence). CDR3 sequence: CSARDWGETQYF. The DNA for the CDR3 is TGCAGTGCTAGAGATTGGGGGGAGACCCAGTACTTC.

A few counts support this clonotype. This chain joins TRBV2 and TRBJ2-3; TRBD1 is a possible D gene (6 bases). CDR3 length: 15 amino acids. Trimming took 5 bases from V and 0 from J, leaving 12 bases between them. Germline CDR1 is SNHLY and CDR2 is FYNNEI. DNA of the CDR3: TGTGCCAGCAGTTTTGAGGGGGATAGCACAGATACGCAGTATTTT. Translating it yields CASSFEGDSTDTQYF.

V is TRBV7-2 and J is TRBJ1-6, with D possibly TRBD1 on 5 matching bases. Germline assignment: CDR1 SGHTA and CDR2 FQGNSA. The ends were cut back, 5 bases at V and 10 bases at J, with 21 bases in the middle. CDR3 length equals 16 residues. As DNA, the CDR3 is TGTGCCAGCAGCCCGCAACGGGGCAGGGTTAAGTCACCCCTCCACTTT. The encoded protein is CASSPQRGRVKSPLHF.

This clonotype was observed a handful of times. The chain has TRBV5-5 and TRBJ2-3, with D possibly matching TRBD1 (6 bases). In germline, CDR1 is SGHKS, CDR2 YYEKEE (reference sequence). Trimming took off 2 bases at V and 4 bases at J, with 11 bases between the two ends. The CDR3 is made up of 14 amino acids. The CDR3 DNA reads TGTGCCAGCAGCTTACTGACAGGCCCAGATACGCAGTATTTT. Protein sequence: CASSLLTGPDTQYF.

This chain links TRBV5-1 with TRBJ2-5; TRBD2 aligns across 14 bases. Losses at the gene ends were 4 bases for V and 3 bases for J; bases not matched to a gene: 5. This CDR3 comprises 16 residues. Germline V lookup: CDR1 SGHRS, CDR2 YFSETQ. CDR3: CASSPGTSGGKETQYF. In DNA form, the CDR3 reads TGCGCCAGCAGCCCAGGGACTAGCGGGGGCAAAGAGACCCAGTACTTC.

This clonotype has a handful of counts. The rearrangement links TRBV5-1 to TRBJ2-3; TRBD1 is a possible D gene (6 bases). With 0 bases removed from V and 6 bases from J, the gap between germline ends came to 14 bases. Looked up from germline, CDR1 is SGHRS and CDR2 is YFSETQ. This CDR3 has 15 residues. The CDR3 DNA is TGCGCCAGCAGCTTGGCGGACAGACCCGGGGATACGCAGTATTTT. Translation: CASSLADRPGDTQYF.

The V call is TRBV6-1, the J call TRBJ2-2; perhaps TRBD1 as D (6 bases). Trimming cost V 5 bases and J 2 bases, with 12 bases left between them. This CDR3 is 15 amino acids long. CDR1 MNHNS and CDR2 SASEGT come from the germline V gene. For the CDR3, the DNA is TGTGCCAGCAGTACAGGGCTTCCCAACACCGGGGAGCTGTTTTTT. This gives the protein CASSTGLPNTGELFF.

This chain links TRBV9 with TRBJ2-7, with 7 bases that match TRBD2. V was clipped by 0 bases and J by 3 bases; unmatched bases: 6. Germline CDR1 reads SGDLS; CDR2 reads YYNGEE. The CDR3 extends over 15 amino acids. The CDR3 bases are TGTGCCAGCAGCGTAGCTGCCGGGAGGAGCTACGAGCAGTACTTC. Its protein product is CASSVAAGRSYEQYF.

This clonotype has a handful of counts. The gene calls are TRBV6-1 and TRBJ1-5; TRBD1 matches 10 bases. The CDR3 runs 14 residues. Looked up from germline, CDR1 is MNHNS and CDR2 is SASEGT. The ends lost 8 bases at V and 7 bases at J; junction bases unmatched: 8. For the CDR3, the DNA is TGTGCCAGCTCCAGGGACAGGGGAAGGCAGCCCCAGCATTTT. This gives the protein CASSRDRGRQPQHF.

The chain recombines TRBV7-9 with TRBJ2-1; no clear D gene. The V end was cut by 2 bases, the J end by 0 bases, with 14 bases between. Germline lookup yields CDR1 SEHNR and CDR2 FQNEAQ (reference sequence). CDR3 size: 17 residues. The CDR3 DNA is TGTGCCAGCAGCTTAATTTATGTTAGCCTCTCCTACAATGAGCAGTTCTTC. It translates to CASSLIYVSLSYNEQFF.

CDR3 sequence reads: CASSLESSGGPITYEQYF. The CDR3, as DNA: TGCGCCAGCAGCTTGGAGAGTAGCGGGGGGCCCATCACCTACGAGCAGTACTTC. This chain joins TRBV5-1 and TRBJ2-7, with 10 bases lining up with TRBD2. CDR3 length: 18 amino acids. Germline V lookup: CDR1 SGHRS, CDR2 YFSETQ. With V trimmed by 0 bases and J by 2 bases, 11 bases remained unmatched.

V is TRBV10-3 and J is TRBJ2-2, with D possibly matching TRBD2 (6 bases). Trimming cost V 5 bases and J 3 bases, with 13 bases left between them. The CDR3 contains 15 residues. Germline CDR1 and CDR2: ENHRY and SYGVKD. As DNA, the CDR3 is TGTGCCATCAGTCAAGCGGGCGGTGACACCGGGGAGCTGTTTTTT. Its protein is CAISQAGGDTGELFF.

CDR3 nucleotides: TGTGCCAGCAGTTTATTTCGGGACACCCCGTTTCACAGCTCTGGAAACACCATATATTTT. Translated: CASSLFRDTPFHSSGNTIYF. This chain connects TRBV28 to TRBJ1-3, with D perhaps matching TRBD1 (6 bases). Between the trimmed V and J ends, which lost 1 base and 0 bases, there was a span of 22 bases. Germline CDR1 MDHEN, CDR2 SYDVKM. This CDR3 is 20 amino acids long.

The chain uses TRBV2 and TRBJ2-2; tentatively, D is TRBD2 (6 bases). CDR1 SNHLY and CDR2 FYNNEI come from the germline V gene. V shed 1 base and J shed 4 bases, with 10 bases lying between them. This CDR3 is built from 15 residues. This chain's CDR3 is CASSEEVTSTGELFF. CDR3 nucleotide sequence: TGTGCCAGCAGTGAAGAGGTGACTAGCACCGGGGAGCTGTTTTTT.

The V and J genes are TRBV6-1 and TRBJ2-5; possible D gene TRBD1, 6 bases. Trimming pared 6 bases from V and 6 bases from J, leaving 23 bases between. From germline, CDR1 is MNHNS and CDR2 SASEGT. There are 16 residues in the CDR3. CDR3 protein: CASSLQRGTSGKTQYF. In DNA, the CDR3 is TGTGCCAGCAGCCTTCAACGAGGGACATCCGGAAAGACCCAGTACTTC.

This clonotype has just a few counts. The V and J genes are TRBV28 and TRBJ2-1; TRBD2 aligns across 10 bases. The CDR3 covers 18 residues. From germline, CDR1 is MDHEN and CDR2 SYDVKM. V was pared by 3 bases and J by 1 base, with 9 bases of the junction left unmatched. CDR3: CASSLAAASGSSYNEQFF. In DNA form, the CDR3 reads TGTGCCAGCAGTTTGGCCGCTGCTAGCGGGAGTTCCTACAATGAGCAGTTCTTC. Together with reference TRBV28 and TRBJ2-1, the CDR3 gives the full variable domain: DVKVTQSSRYLVKRTGEKVFLECVQDMDHENMFWYRQDPGLGLRLIYFSYDVKMKEKGDIPEGYSVSREKKERFSLILESASTNQTSMYLCASSLAAASGSSYNEQFFGPGTRLTVL.

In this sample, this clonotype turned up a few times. The CDR3 loop reads CASSPPGLAGGQGEQYF. CDR3 nucleotides: TGTGCCAGCAGTCCGCCGGGACTAGCGGGGGGGCAGGGCGAGCAGTACTTC. The gene calls are TRBV12-3 or TRBV12-4 and TRBJ2-7; 16 bases agree with TRBD2. Trimming removed 5 bases from V and 6 bases from J; junction bases left unmatched: 10. The CDR3 is made up of 17 amino acids.

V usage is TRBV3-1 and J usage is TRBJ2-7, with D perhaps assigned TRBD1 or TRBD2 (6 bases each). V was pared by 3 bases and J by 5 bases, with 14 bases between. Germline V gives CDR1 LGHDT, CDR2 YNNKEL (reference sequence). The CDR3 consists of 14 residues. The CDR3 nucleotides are TGTGCCAGCAGCCAGGGGGGCTGGGGCCACGAGCAGTACTTC. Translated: CASSQGGWGHEQYF.

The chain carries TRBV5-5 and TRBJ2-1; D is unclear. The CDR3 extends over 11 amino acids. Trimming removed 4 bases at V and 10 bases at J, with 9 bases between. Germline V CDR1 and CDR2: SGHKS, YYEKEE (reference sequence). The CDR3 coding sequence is TGTGCCAGCAGCCCCTGGCAAGAGCAGTTCTTC. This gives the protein CASSPWQEQFF.

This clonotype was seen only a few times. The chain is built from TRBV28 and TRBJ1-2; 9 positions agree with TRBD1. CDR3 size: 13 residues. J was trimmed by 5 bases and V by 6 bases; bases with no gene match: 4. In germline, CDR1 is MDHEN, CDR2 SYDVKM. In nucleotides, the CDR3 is TGTGCCAGCAGCACAGGGGGCGCGTATGGCTACACCTTC. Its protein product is CASSTGGAYGYTF.

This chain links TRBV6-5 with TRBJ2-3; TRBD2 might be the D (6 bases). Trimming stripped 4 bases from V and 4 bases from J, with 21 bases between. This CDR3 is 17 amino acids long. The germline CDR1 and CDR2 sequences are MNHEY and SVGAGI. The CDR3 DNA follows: TGTGCCAGCAGTTGGGCCCCCGGGTTCGGGAGAGCAGATACGCAGTATTTT. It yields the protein CASSWAPGFGRADTQYF.